This entry lists 27 T cell receptor beta chains sequenced from one sample in a study of CD8+CD57+ T cells in acquired aplastic anemia. Profiling that covered TCR beta VDJ and CDR3 relied on genomic DNA as its template. TCRdb processed the reads anew with MiXCR; each CDR3 protein has one entry. The sample has 150,000 to 200,000 distinct CDR3 sequences; about two thirds are singletons. Whoever was chosen for sequencing had shown CD8+CD57+ cell expansion by flow cytometry. Source material: sorted CD4+, CD8+, or CD8+CD57+ T cells (not recorded which) from PBMCs. Receptor source: a human donor with aplastic anemia.

J is TRBJ2-5 and V is TRBV6-1; no definite D call. The V gene lost 5 bases and the J gene lost 4 bases, with 11 bases spanning the gap. The CDR3 has 13 amino acids. Germline V gives CDR1 MNHNS, CDR2 SASEGT. CDR3 nucleotide sequence: TGTGCCAGCAGTCCGAACCCACGAGAGACCCAGTACTTC. Protein sequence: CASSPNPRETQYF.

Regarding this clonotype: At one boundary the junction diverges from the germline segment, which might be a read error. The rearrangement uses TRBV5-4 and TRBJ1-2; D is unresolved. CDR3 length: 13 residues. Germline V gene lookup returns CDR1 SGHNT and CDR2 YYREEE (reference sequence). In DNA form, the CDR3 reads TGCGCCAGCAGCCAAGCGCGGTCCTATGGCTACACCTTC. Translating it yields CASSQARSYGYTF.

This chain joins TRBV15 and TRBJ1-4; D is possibly TRBD1 (5 bases). The CDR3 totals 15 residues. Germline V gene sequence: CDR1 LNHNV, CDR2 YYDKDF (reference sequence). Trimming removed 5 bases from V and 4 bases from J, with 14 bases in between. This CDR3 reads CATSGDSILNEKLFF. The CDR3 nucleotides are TGTGCCACCAGCGGCGACAGCATCCTTAATGAAAAACTGTTTTTT.

The chain has TRBV5-1 and TRBJ2-7; no definite D call. CDR1 SGHRS and CDR2 YFSETQ come from the germline V gene. This CDR3 has 11 residues. Trimming removed 4 bases at V and 13 bases at J, with 15 bases between. The CDR3 bases are TGCGCCAGCAGCCTCGCTGACATGGTCTACTTC. It codes for CASSLADMVYF.

The chain is built from TRBV7-9 and TRBJ2-7; D remains unclear. V was shortened by 10 bases and J by 5 bases, with 9 bases between the two germline ends. The CDR3 runs 10 residues. The V gene's germline CDR1 is SEHNR and CDR2 FQNEAQ (reference sequence). The CDR3 loop is CAIEVHEQYF. The CDR3, as DNA: TGTGCCATAGAGGTCCACGAGCAGTACTTC.

The V and J genes are TRBV19 and TRBJ2-1; weak D call: TRBD1 (5 bases). Germline V gene data show CDR1 as LNHDA and CDR2 as SQIVND (reference sequence). Trimming removed 8 bases at V and 9 bases at J, with 23 bases between. This CDR3 comprises 15 residues. The CDR3 DNA follows: TGTGCCAGTGGAGATTTTGTGGCAGGGTTAAGTGAGCAGTTCTTC. This gives the protein CASGDFVAGLSEQFF.

This clonotype counts as medium-sized. The chain employs TRBV20-1 and TRBJ1-2; no clear D gene. This CDR3 is built from 14 residues. V was cut by 1 base and J by 3 bases, with 12 bases left in between. Germline V gene lookup returns CDR1 DFQATT and CDR2 SNEGSKA (reference sequence). CDR3 sequence: CSARVPGSDYGYTF. The CDR3 DNA reads as TGCAGTGCTAGAGTTCCAGGTTCGGACTATGGCTACACCTTC.

The rearrangement uses TRBV7-9 and TRBJ2-3, with D perhaps matching TRBD1 (7 bases). The CDR3 covers 16 residues. V lost 3 bases and J lost 0, with 13 bases in between. CDR1 and CDR2 from the germline V gene are SEHNR and FQNEAQ (reference sequence). The CDR3 here is CASSLSQGGSTDTQYF. CDR3 bases: TGTGCCAGCAGCTTGAGTCAGGGGGGAAGCACAGATACGCAGTATTTT.

The V and J genes are TRBV20-1 and TRBJ1-1; D possibly corresponds to TRBD1 (5 bases). V lost 0 bases and J lost 4, with 12 bases in between. Germline V gene data show CDR1 as DFQATT and CDR2 as SNEGSKA (reference sequence). The CDR3 is made up of 14 amino acids. The CDR3 here is CSARDGGYGTEAFF. The CDR3 nucleotides are TGCAGTGCTAGAGACGGGGGATATGGCACTGAAGCTTTCTTT.

The chain carries TRBV5-1 and TRBJ1-4, with D perhaps TRBD1 (5 bases). This CDR3 is 15 amino acids long. V lost 0 bases, J lost 8 bases, and 14 bases lay in between. Per germline, CDR1 SGHRS and CDR2 YFSETQ. This chain's CDR3 is CASSLVGQGGEKLFF. The CDR3 DNA reads TGCGCCAGCAGCTTGGTTGGTCAGGGAGGGGAAAAACTGTTTTTT.

This clonotype showed up just a few times. The rearrangement uses TRBV12-3 or TRBV12-4 and TRBJ1-2, with TRBD1 as a possible D gene (6 bases). The CDR3 has 14 residues. Trimming removed 5 bases at V and 2 bases at J, with 12 bases between. DNA for the CDR3: TGTGCCAGCAGTATCTACAGGGAGAACTATGGCTACACCTTC. This codes for CASSIYRENYGYTF.

The chain carries TRBV11-3 and TRBJ2-3; D remains ambiguous. Looked up from germline, CDR1 is SGHNT and CDR2 is YENEEA. The CDR3 is 12 amino acids. V lost 1 base and J lost 9, with 8 bases in between. The chain's CDR3 is CASSLGSTTQYF. The DNA for the CDR3 is TGTGCCAGCAGCTTAGGGAGTACCACGCAGTATTTT.

In its sample, this clonotype was seen a few times. DNA of the CDR3: TGTGCTAGAGATCTGGGTAGCGGGGACCAAGAGACCCAGTACTTC. This encodes CARDLGSGDQETQYF. The rearrangement joins TRBV7-3 to TRBJ2-5, with TRBD2 identical over 8 bases. Germline CDR1 SGHTA, CDR2 FQGTGA. The CDR3 spans 15 residues. Full variable domain (outside the CDR3, taken from reference TRBV7-3 and TRBJ2-5): GAGVSQTPSNKVTEKGKYVELRCDPISGHTALYWYRQSLGQGPEFLIYFQGTGAADDSGLPNDRFFAVRPEGSVSTLKIQRTERGDSAVYLCARDLGSGDQETQYFGPGTRLLVL.

The V and J genes are TRBV24-1 and TRBJ2-1; 12 positions agree with TRBD2. Germline loops: CDR1 KGHDR, CDR2 SFDVKD. The CDR3 loop spans 15 amino acids. Germline trimming cut 9 bases from V and 9 bases from J; bases unmatched to any gene: 11. CDR3 protein: CATAKLAGGPSEQFF. As DNA, the CDR3 is TGTGCCACCGCAAAGCTAGCGGGAGGGCCGAGTGAGCAGTTCTTC.

The rearrangement uses TRBV12-3 or TRBV12-4 and TRBJ2-1; D possibly uses TRBD1 or TRBD2 (5 bases each). The CDR3 loop spans 12 amino acids. Trimming cost V 6 bases and J 9 bases, with 12 bases left between them. CDR3 in amino acids: CASSKGTGEQFF. The CDR3 DNA is TGTGCCAGCAGCAAAGGGACGGGTGAGCAGTTCTTC.

This sequence joins TRBV12-3 or TRBV12-4 and TRBJ2-5, with D tentatively TRBD2 (6 bases). There are 11 residues in the CDR3. Trimming shortened V by 9 bases and J by 5 bases, and 10 bases separated the two germline ends. The CDR3 spells CASSGGETQYF. The CDR3 region has the DNA TGTGCCAGTAGTGGAGGGGAGACCCAGTACTTC.

The chain recombines TRBV7-2 with TRBJ2-6; a weak D match, TRBD2 (5 bases). The length of the CDR3 is 20 residues. Per germline, CDR1 SGHTA and CDR2 FQGNSA. V gave up 6 bases and J gave up 2 bases, with 26 bases separating them. CDR3 bases: TGTGCCAGCAGACCGGGAACTGCATCGGCCTCGCTCGCTGGGGCCAACGTCCTGACTTTC. Amino acids: CASRPGTASASLAGANVLTF.

The chain uses TRBV24-1 and TRBJ2-3; D is unclear. V shed 4 bases and J shed 0 bases, with 7 bases lying between them. The germline gives CDR1 KGHDR, CDR2 SFDVKD. This CDR3 comprises 14 residues. The CDR3 reads CATSEADSTDTQYF. The CDR3 DNA reads as TGTGCCACCAGTGAGGCCGACAGCACAGATACGCAGTATTTT.

The gene calls are TRBV10-3 and TRBJ2-7; a weak D match, TRBD1 (6 bases). Germline loops: CDR1 ENHRY, CDR2 SYGVKD. The CDR3 is made up of 14 amino acids. V was shortened by 4 bases and J by 4 bases, with 14 bases between the two germline ends. The DNA for the CDR3 is TGTGCCATCAGTGGACGGCAGGACAGTTACGAGCAGTACTTC. This sequence encodes CAISGRQDSYEQYF.

The gene calls are TRBV6-4 and TRBJ2-1; 9 bases are shared with TRBD1. V lost 2 bases and J lost 7; bases outside the gene matches: 3. Per the germline V gene, CDR1 is MRHNA and CDR2 is SNTAGT. The CDR3 sequence is 14 residues long. CDR3 protein: CASSDGTGSNEQFF. The CDR3 DNA follows: TGTGCCAGCAGTGACGGGACAGGGAGTAATGAGCAGTTCTTC.

This clonotype was seen once. The chain is built from TRBV7-6 and TRBJ2-1; TRBD2 might be the D (6 bases). The V and J ends lost 5 bases and 6 bases respectively, with 11 bases between them. Germline V lookup: CDR1 SGHVS, CDR2 FNYEAQ. The CDR3 has 13 residues. The CDR3 DNA reads as TGTGCCAGCAGCCCTCCGGGGGTCAATGAGCAGTTCTTC. This translates into CASSPPGVNEQFF.

This clonotype was seen just once. This chain uses TRBV19 with TRBJ1-5; 7 bases agree with TRBD1. In germline, CDR1 is LNHDA, CDR2 SQIVND (reference sequence). The CDR3 totals 17 residues. Germline trimming cut 4 bases from V and 2 bases from J; bases unmatched to any gene: 11. As DNA, the CDR3 is TGTGCCAGTAGTAGCCCATCTTGGACAGGCCGCAATCAGCCCCAGCATTTT. As protein: CASSSPSWTGRNQPQHF.

The chain carries TRBV7-9 and TRBJ2-5; TRBD1 might be the D (5 bases). V lost 4 bases and J 1 base, leaving 16 bases between the germline ends. Germline loops: CDR1 SEHNR, CDR2 FQNEAQ (reference sequence). The CDR3 has 16 residues. The CDR3 spells CASSSLLTGPQETQYF. The CDR3 nucleotides are TGTGCCAGCAGCTCACTCTTAACAGGCCCCCAAGAGACCCAGTACTTC.

The chain employs TRBV2 and TRBJ1-5, with D maybe TRBD1 (6 bases). Per the germline V gene, CDR1 is SNHLY and CDR2 is FYNNEI. CDR3 length equals 14 residues. V was trimmed by 6 bases and J by 6 bases, leaving 15 bases between them. CDR3 sequence reads: CASSVQGTGQPQHF. The DNA for the CDR3 is TGTGCCAGCAGCGTACAGGGTACGGGTCAGCCCCAGCATTTT.

This chain uses TRBV7-2 with TRBJ2-1; 10 bases align to TRBD2. CDR1 and CDR2 from the germline V gene are SGHTA and FQGNSA. V dropped 3 bases and J dropped 6; count of bases not matched to a gene: 5. The CDR3 covers 15 residues. CDR3 protein: CASSFVSGGGNEQFF. The CDR3 coding sequence is TGTGCCAGCAGCTTTGTCAGCGGGGGGGGCAATGAGCAGTTCTTC.

Regarding this clonotype: Because it lacks the conserved phenylalanine or tryptophan at the end, this CDR3 is likely a read error. The J gene is TRBJ2-7, the V gene TRBV5-1; D is ambiguous. The CDR3 is 13 residues long. Trimming stripped 0 bases from V and 4 bases from J, with 8 bases between. Germline assignment: CDR1 SGHRS and CDR2 YFSETQ. CDR3 region: CASSLVSHYEQYS. Written as DNA, the CDR3 is TGCGCCAGCAGCTTGGTTTCACATTACGAGCAGTACTCC.

This clonotype was seen only once. The V and J genes are TRBV2 and TRBJ1-1; no firm D call. The CDR3 is 13 residues long. Trimming shortened V by 5 bases and J by 1 base, and 8 bases separated the two germline ends. Germline lookup yields CDR1 SNHLY and CDR2 FYNNEI. CDR3 residues: CASSMIRNTEAFF. The CDR3 nucleotides read TGTGCCAGCAGTATGATCAGGAACACTGAAGCTTTCTTT.